The 25 T cell receptor beta chains presented below share a single source sample, sequenced in a study of siplizumab effects on memory and regulatory T cells. These receptors lack a known antigen. Sequencing used immunoSEQ multiplex PCR; TCRdb keeps in-frame clones, though not all of them. The sample lists 15,000 to 20,000 clones, 44% seen once, with 5.5% to 7% in the top ten. Researchers cocultured the mixed lymphocyte reaction cells at 37°C for approximately six days. The sequenced sample consisted of CFSE-low (dividing) CD4+ T cells sorted from an allogeneic mixed lymphocyte reaction. The origin of the receptors is a human donor in good health; the cells came from an allogeneic mixed lymphocyte reaction. Some clones in this sample may be carry-over from other donors' samples.

This rearrangement joins TRBV6-1 to TRBJ2-7, with D tentatively TRBD1 (5 bases). Trimming cost V 4 bases and J 2 bases, with 12 bases left between them. Germline V gene data show CDR1 as MNHNS and CDR2 as SASEGT. The CDR3 sequence is 14 residues long. CDR3 loop: CASSAPGIPYEQYF. Written as DNA, the CDR3 is TGTGCCAGCAGTGCCCCAGGGATACCCTACGAGCAGTACTTC.

The genes are TRBV5-3 and TRBJ1-4, with D perhaps TRBD1 (6 bases). TRBV5-3 is an ORF, and what it does is uncertain. The V and J ends lost 4 bases and 7 bases respectively, with 17 bases between them. The CDR3 is 15 residues long. The CDR3 is CARSGTGPAGEKLFF. CDR3 DNA: TGTGCCAGAAGCGGAACAGGGCCGGCGGGTGAAAAACTGTTTTTT.

This clone was observed a few times. The chain's CDR3 is CASSSLLENTEAFF. Here the CDR3 DNA reads TGTGCCAGCAGTTCCCTCCTGGAGAACACTGAAGCTTTCTTT. The rearrangement uses TRBV6-5 and TRBJ1-1; D is unresolved. V was clipped by 4 bases and J by 1 base, with 10 bases between them. This CDR3 is built from 14 residues. Germline V gene sequence: CDR1 MNHEY, CDR2 SVGAGI.

This clone was seen only once. The chain couples TRBV7-3 to TRBJ2-7; tentative D call: TRBD1 (6 bases). The CDR3 contains 16 residues. Germline V gene data show CDR1 as SGHTA and CDR2 as FQGTGA. The V end lost 5 bases, the J end lost 6 bases, and 23 bases lay between the germline ends. The CDR3 sequence: CASSPDGTNLLREQYF. CDR3 in DNA: TGTGCCAGCAGCCCAGACGGGACAAACCTCTTACGCGAGCAGTACTTC.

The V gene is TRBV4-1, the J gene TRBJ1-3, with 9 bases lining up with TRBD1. The V gene end was trimmed by 3 bases and the J gene end by 2 bases; junction bases not matched to a gene: 20. The germline V gene has CDR1 MGHRA and CDR2 YSYEKL. The CDR3 sequence is 21 residues long. CDR3 sequence reads: CASSHLFKDRGTGPTGNTIYF. The CDR3 DNA sequence: TGCGCCAGCAGCCACCTGTTTAAGGACAGGGGAACTGGCCCTACTGGAAACACCATATATTTT.

This chain connects TRBV6-5 to TRBJ1-4; unclear D gene. This CDR3 has 16 residues. Germline CDR1 is MNHEY and CDR2 is SVGAGI. V shed 4 bases and J shed 10 bases, with 22 bases lying between them. CDR3 DNA: TGTGCCAGCAGTTCCCCAAGTGCATCCATCCGCGGAAAACTGTTTTTT. The encoded protein is CASSSPSASIRGKLFF.

This clone appeared once. The V and J genes are TRBV7-9 and TRBJ2-7; D gene uncertain. The V gene's germline CDR1 is SEHNR and CDR2 FQNEAQ (reference sequence). The CDR3 runs to 15 residues. Trimming took off 5 bases at V and 3 bases at J, with 17 bases between the two ends. CDR3 coding DNA: TGTGCCAGCAGCGAGACCTTCCCCGGTCGCTACGAGCAGTACTTC. Protein: CASSETFPGRYEQYF.

This clone was counted only a few times. This chain uses TRBV2 with TRBJ2-1; TRBD2 agrees at 10 bases. The germline gives CDR1 SNHLY, CDR2 FYNNEI. J was trimmed by 4 bases and V by 0 bases; bases with no gene match: 9. This CDR3 has 18 residues. In nucleotides, the CDR3 is TGTGCCAGCAGTGAAGCGCTTGGACTAGCGGCGCCTTACAATGAGCAGTTCTTC. As protein: CASSEALGLAAPYNEQFF.

The rearrangement joins TRBV5-1 to TRBJ2-1; TRBD1 agrees at 7 bases. The CDR3 consists of 13 residues. Trimming cost V 1 base and J 10 bases; bases outside gene matches: 5. CDR1 SGHRS and CDR2 YFSETQ come from the germline V gene. DNA for the CDR3: TGCGCCAGCAGCTTGACGTTGGGACAGGAGCAGTTCTTC. This codes for CASSLTLGQEQFF.

This clone came up a few times. The CDR3 region has the DNA TGTGCCATCAGCGAACTAAGTTCACCCCTCCACTTT. Its translation: CAISELSSPLHF. V usage is TRBV10-3 and J usage is TRBJ1-6; D not resolved. The CDR3 has 12 amino acids. Deletions cut 6 bases from V and 9 bases from J, with 9 bases between. CDR1 and CDR2 (germline): ENHRY, SYGVKD.

The sample holds a few counts of this clone. The V gene is TRBV5-4, the J gene TRBJ2-3; the match to TRBD2 covers 11 bases. The CDR3 covers 16 residues. The germline CDR1 and CDR2 sequences are SGHNT and YYREEE (reference sequence). Unmatched junction bases numbered 5, after V lost 0 bases and J lost 5 bases. DNA of the CDR3: TGTGCCAGCAGCTTGGCCCTAGCGGGGGGCGGAGATACGCAGTATTTT. This gives the protein CASSLALAGGGDTQYF. Using reference TRBV5-4 and TRBJ2-3 for the parts outside the CDR3, the full variable domain is ETGVTQSPTHLIKTRGQQVTLRCSSQSGHNTVSWYQQALGQGPQFIFQYYREEENGRGNFPPRFSGLQFPNYSSELNVNALELDDSALYLCASSLALAGGGDTQYFGPGTRLTVL.

This clone was counted a few times. The DNA of the CDR3 is TGTGCCATCAGTGAGCCCCGGACTAGCCCCGGGGAGCTGTTTTTT. Translated, it gives CAISEPRTSPGELFF. The chain links TRBV10-3 to TRBJ2-2; 8 bases are shared with TRBD2. The CDR3 is 15 residues long. Looked up from germline, CDR1 is ENHRY and CDR2 is SYGVKD. Trimming at V came to 2 bases and at J to 6 bases, leaving 5 bases not matched to a gene.

The CDR3 DNA sequence: TGTGCCGCACAGAGTCAGGGGATGGGCACCGGGGAGCTGTTTTTT. It translates to CAAQSQGMGTGELFF. The genes are TRBV10-3 and TRBJ2-2, with D perhaps TRBD1 (6 bases). V lost 11 bases and J 4 bases, leaving 20 bases between the germline ends. The germline V gene has CDR1 ENHRY and CDR2 SYGVKD. The CDR3 loop spans 15 amino acids.

This clone was recorded only once. This chain links TRBV6-5 with TRBJ1-6, with a possible D match to TRBD1 (6 bases). From germline, CDR1 is MNHEY and CDR2 SVGAGI. The CDR3 has 13 residues. Trimming took off 11 bases at V and 7 bases at J, with 15 bases between the two ends. The CDR3 region is CAGSGGFNSPLHF. The CDR3 DNA sequence: TGTGCCGGGTCGGGGGGCTTCAATTCACCCCTCCACTTT.

This clone showed up many times. The V and J genes are TRBV6-6 and TRBJ2-7; D is uncertain. The ends were cut back, 5 bases at V and 5 bases at J, with 10 bases in the middle. Germline CDR1 is MNHNY and CDR2 is SVGAGI (reference sequence). The CDR3 runs to 12 residues. CDR3 loop: CASSNRLNEQYF. The CDR3 region has the DNA TGTGCCAGCAGTAACCGATTAAACGAGCAGTACTTC.

The J gene is TRBJ2-7, the V gene TRBV28; TRBD1 or TRBD2 may be the D gene (5 bases each). V was shortened by 4 bases and J by 0 bases, with 13 bases between the two germline ends. Germline CDR1 reads MDHEN; CDR2 reads SYDVKM. CDR3 length: 15 amino acids. The CDR3: CASSSGALPSYEQYF. CDR3 in DNA: TGTGCCAGCAGTTCCGGGGCTCTGCCCTCCTACGAGCAGTACTTC. Full variable domain (remainder filled in from reference TRBV28 and TRBJ2-7): DVKVTQSSRYLVKRTGEKVFLECVQDMDHENMFWYRQDPGLGLRLIYFSYDVKMKEKGDIPEGYSVSREKKERFSLILESASTNQTSMYLCASSSGALPSYEQYFGPGTRLTVT.

This clone has just one count. The V and J genes are TRBV2 and TRBJ1-1; 7 bases are shared with TRBD1. This CDR3 is 14 amino acids long. Trimming took 0 bases from V and 6 from J; bases not matched to a gene: 4. Germline V CDR1 and CDR2: SNHLY, FYNNEI. This CDR3 reads CASSEATGVAEAFF. The CDR3 region has the DNA TGTGCCAGCAGTGAAGCCACAGGGGTTGCTGAAGCTTTCTTT.

The rearrangement uses TRBV5-1 and TRBJ2-2, with D perhaps TRBD2 (5 bases). The ends were cut back, 3 bases at V and 6 bases at J, with 12 bases in the middle. This CDR3 comprises 14 residues. Germline V gene lookup returns CDR1 SGHRS and CDR2 YFSETQ. This CDR3 is CASSWRSRSGELFF. The CDR3 DNA follows: TGCGCCAGCAGCTGGAGGTCCAGATCCGGGGAGCTGTTTTTT.

The table lists this clone with a few counts. This sequence joins TRBV11-3 and TRBJ1-3; TRBD1 aligns across 9 bases. Germline loops: CDR1 SGHNT, CDR2 YENEEA. V dropped 3 bases and J dropped 2; count of bases not matched to a gene: 2. This CDR3 is 15 amino acids long. CDR3 in amino acids: CASSFGTGTGNTIYF. CDR3 nucleotide sequence: TGTGCCAGCAGCTTCGGGACAGGGACTGGAAACACCATATATTTT.

This clone came up a few times. The V call is TRBV19, the J call TRBJ1-4, with 9 bases that match TRBD1. The V gene end was trimmed by 8 bases and the J gene end by 9 bases; junction bases not matched to a gene: 7. The CDR3 is 13 residues long. The germline V gene has CDR1 LNHDA and CDR2 SQIVND (reference sequence). This CDR3 is CASRWTGAQKLFF. The CDR3 bases are TGTGCCAGTCGCTGGACAGGGGCTCAAAAACTGTTTTTT.

The chain links TRBV7-8 to TRBJ2-1; 12 nucleotides match TRBD2. Trimming took 5 bases from V and 8 from J; bases not matched to a gene: 13. CDR3 length: 17 residues. Germline values: CDR1 SGHVS, CDR2 FQNEAQ. DNA for the CDR3: TGTGCCAGCAGCACTAATGTTGGACTAGCGGGAATCTATGAGCAGTTCTTC. It yields the protein CASSTNVGLAGIYEQFF. Full variable domain (missing parts from reference TRBV7-8 and TRBJ2-1): GAGVSQSPRYKVAKRGQDVALRCDPISGHVSLFWYQQALGQGPEFLTYFQNEAQLDKSGLPSDRFFAERPEGSVSTLKIQRTQQEDSAVYLCASSTNVGLAGIYEQFFGPGTRLTVL.

The rearrangement joins TRBV9 to TRBJ2-7, with D possibly matching TRBD2 (7 bases). V was shortened by 7 bases and J by 3 bases, with 11 bases between the two germline ends. Germline V gives CDR1 SGDLS, CDR2 YYNGEE. The CDR3 runs 12 residues. The CDR3 sequence is CASGGGGYEQYF. CDR3 bases: TGTGCCAGCGGGGGGGGCGGCTACGAGCAGTACTTC.

This clone was seen at least ten times. The chain carries TRBV7-2 and TRBJ1-2, with D perhaps TRBD1 (6 bases). Germline values: CDR1 SGHTA, CDR2 FQGNSA. This CDR3 has 15 amino acids. V gave up 5 bases and J gave up 4 bases, with 17 bases separating them. The CDR3 is CASSRSRGLPYGYTF. The CDR3 bases are TGTGCCAGCAGCCGATCTCGGGGGCTGCCCTATGGCTACACCTTC. Filled out from reference TRBV7-2 and TRBJ1-2, the complete variable domain reads GAGVSQSPSNKVTEKGKDVELRCDPISGHTALYWYRQSLGQGLEFLIYFQGNSAPDKSGLPSDRFSAERTGGSVSTLTIQRTQQEDSAVYLCASSRSRGLPYGYTFGSGTRLTVV.

Within the sample, this clone is medium-sized (0.01 to 0.1%). This chain joins TRBV18 and TRBJ2-3; 11 bases line up with TRBD2. CDR3 size: 14 residues. V lost 6 bases to trimming and J lost 5 bases; unmatched junction nucleotides: 4. The germline CDR1 and CDR2 sequences are KGHSH and LQKENI. CDR3 loop: CASSLGTSGDTQYF. The DNA for the CDR3 is TGTGCCAGCTCCCTCGGGACTAGCGGAGATACGCAGTATTTT.

This clone was observed once. The chain uses TRBV19 and TRBJ2-3; perhaps TRBD2 as D (7 bases). Germline CDR1 reads LNHDA; CDR2 reads SQIVND (reference sequence). Trimming pared 7 bases from V and 4 bases from J, leaving 15 bases between. This CDR3 has 14 amino acids. The CDR3 coding sequence is TGTGCCAGTAAACCCGGGGGGCCCGCAGATACGCAGTATTTT. It specifies CASKPGGPADTQYF.